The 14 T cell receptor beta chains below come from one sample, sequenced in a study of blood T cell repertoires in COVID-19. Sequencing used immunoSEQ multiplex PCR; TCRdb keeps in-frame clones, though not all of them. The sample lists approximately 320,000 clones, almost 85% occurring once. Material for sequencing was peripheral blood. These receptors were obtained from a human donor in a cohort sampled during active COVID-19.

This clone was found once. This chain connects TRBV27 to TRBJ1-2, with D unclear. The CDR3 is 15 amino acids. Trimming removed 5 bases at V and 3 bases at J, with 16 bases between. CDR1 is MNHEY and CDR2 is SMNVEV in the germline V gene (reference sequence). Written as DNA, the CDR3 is TGTGCCAGCAGTCTCCTCGCGACTCTTTACTATGGCTACACCTTC. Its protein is CASSLLATLYYGYTF.

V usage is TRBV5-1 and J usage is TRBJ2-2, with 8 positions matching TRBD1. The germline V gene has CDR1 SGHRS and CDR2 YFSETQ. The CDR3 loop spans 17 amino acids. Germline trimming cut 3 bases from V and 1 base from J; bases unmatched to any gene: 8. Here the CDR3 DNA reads TGCGCCAGCAGCTCCACAATCGGGACAGGGAACACCGGGGAGCTGTTTTTT. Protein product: CASSSTIGTGNTGELFF.

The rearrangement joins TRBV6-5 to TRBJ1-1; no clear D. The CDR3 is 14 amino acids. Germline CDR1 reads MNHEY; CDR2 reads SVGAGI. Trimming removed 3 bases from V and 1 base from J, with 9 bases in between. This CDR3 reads CASSYLGGNTEAFF. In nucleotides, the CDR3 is TGTGCCAGCAGTTATCTAGGAGGGAACACTGAAGCTTTCTTT.

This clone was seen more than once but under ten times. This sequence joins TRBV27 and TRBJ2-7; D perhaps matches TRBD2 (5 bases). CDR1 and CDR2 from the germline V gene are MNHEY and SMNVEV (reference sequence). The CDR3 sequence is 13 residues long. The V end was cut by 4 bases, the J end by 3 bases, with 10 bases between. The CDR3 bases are TGTGCCAGCAGTTGGACGGGGAGCTACGAGCAGTACTTC. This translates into CASSWTGSYEQYF.

The DNA of the CDR3 is TGTGCCAGCAGCTCGGGTTCCAAGGTCTACGAGCAGTACTTC. Its protein product is CASSSGSKVYEQYF. The chain carries TRBV5-8 and TRBJ2-7, with D unclear. Germline V gene data show CDR1 as SGHTS and CDR2 as YDEGEE. The V and J ends lost 3 bases and 3 bases respectively, with 13 bases between them. The CDR3 totals 14 residues. Full variable domain (rest looked up from reference TRBV5-8 and TRBJ2-7): EAGVTQSPTHLIKTRGQQATLRCSPISGHTSVYWYQQALGLGLQFLLWYDEGEERNRGNFPPRFSGRQFPNYSSELNVNALELEDSALYLCASSSGSKVYEQYFGPGTRLTVT.

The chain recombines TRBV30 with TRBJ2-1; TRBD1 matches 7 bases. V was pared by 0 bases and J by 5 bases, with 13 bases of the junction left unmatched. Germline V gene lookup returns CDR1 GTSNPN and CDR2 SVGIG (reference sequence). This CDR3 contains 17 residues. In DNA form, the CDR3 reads TGTGCCTGGAGTGTAGAGGGGGCTTTTTATTTAGACAATGAGCAGTTCTTC. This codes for CAWSVEGAFYLDNEQFF.

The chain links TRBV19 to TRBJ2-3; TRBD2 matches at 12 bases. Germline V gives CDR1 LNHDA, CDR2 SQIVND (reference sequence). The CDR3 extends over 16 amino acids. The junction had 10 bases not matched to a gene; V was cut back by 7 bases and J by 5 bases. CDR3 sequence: CASTPRTSGVVDTQYF. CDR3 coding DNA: TGTGCCAGTACTCCTAGGACTAGCGGGGTGGTAGATACGCAGTATTTT.

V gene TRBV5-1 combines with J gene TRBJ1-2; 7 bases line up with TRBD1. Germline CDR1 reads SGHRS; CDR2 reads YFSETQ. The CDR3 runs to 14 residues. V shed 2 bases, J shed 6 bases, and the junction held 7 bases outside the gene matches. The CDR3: CASSLTDRIHGYTF. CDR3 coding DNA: TGCGCCAGCAGCTTAACGGACAGGATCCATGGCTACACCTTC.

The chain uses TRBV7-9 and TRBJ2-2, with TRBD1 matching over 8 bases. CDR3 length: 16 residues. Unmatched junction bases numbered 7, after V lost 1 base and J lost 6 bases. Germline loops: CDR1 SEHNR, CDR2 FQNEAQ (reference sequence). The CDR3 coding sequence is TGTGCCAGCAGCTTAGGCCAGGGGGCAAAGGCCGGGGAGCTGTTTTTT. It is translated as CASSLGQGAKAGELFF.

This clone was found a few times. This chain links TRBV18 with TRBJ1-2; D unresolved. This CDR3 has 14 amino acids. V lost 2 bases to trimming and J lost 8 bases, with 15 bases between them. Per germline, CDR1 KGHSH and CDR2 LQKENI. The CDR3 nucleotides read TGTGCCAGCTCACCAGGGCTGTCGGTGCAGGGCTACACCTTC. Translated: CASSPGLSVQGYTF.

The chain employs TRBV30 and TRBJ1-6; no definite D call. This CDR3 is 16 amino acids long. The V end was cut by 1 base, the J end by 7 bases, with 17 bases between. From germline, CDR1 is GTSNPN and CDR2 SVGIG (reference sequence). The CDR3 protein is CAWSAARYSGNSPLHF. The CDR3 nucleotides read TGTGCCTGGAGTGCCGCACGATATTCGGGGAATTCACCCCTCCACTTT.

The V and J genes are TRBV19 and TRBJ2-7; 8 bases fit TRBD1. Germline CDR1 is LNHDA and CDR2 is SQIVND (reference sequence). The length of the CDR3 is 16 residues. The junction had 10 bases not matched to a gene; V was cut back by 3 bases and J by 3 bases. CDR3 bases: TGTGCCAGTAGTATCTTCTCAGGGGGCACGGGCTACGAGCAGTACTTC. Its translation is CASSIFSGGTGYEQYF.

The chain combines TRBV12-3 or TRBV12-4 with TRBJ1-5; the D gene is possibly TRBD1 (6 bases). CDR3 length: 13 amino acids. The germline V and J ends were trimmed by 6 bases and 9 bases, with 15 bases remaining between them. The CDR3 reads CASRPTGAGPQHF. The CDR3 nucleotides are TGTGCCAGCAGGCCGACAGGCGCTGGGCCCCAGCATTTT.

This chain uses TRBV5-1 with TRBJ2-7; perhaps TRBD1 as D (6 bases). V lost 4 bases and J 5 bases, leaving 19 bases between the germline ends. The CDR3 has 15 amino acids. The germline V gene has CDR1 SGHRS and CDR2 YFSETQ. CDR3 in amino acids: CASSPQGGRRDEQYF. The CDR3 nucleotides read TGCGCCAGCAGCCCGCAAGGGGGAAGGAGAGACGAGCAGTACTTC. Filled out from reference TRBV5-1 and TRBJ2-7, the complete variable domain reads KAGVTQTPRYLIKTRGQQVTLSCSPISGHRSVSWYQQTPGQGLQFLFEYFSETQRNKGNFPGRFSGRQFSNSRSEMNVSTLELGDSALYLCASSPQGGRRDEQYFGPGTRLTVT.